These 28 T cell receptor beta chains share one sample of origin, sequenced in a study of CD8 T cells in ankylosing spondylitis. TCRdb analysed the 5' RACE reads with MiXCR anew, one entry per CDR3 protein. The table includes some 220,000 distinct CDR3 sequences, roughly 8.2% detected once. Sequencing was performed on blood, either unsorted or a sorted T cell fraction (not recorded which). All receptors come from a female donor with ankylosing spondylitis or in good health (not recorded which).

This clonotype appeared a few times. The V call is TRBV7-9, the J call TRBJ1-1, with D uncertain. The length of the CDR3 is 12 residues. Per the germline V gene, CDR1 is SEHNR and CDR2 is FQNEAQ (reference sequence). Trimming removed 1 base from V and 7 bases from J, with 7 bases in between. CDR3 protein: CASSLEIDEAFF. The CDR3 DNA reads TGTGCCAGCAGCTTAGAAATTGATGAAGCTTTCTTT.

The chain is built from TRBV2 and TRBJ1-2; weak D call: TRBD1 (5 bases). Germline-derived CDR1 and CDR2 are SNHLY and FYNNEI. The CDR3 has 11 amino acids. V was shortened by 7 bases and J by 6 bases, with 9 bases between the two germline ends. Written as DNA, the CDR3 is TGTGCCAGCATGGCAGGGAATGGCTACACCTTC. It is translated as CASMAGNGYTF.

This clonotype was observed many times. Relative to the germline gene, one junction end is altered; a read error may explain this. The rearrangement uses TRBV7-2 and TRBJ1-5, with D possibly TRBD1 on 5 matching bases. Germline-derived CDR1 and CDR2 are SGHTA and FQGNSA. There are 14 residues in the CDR3. CDR3 in amino acids: CASSFNPGLQAQHF. As DNA, the CDR3 is TGTGCCAGCAGCTTTAACCCGGGACTTCAGGCCCAGCATTTT. Variable domain in full (rest from reference TRBV7-2 and TRBJ1-5): GAGVSQSPSNKVTEKGKDVELRCDPISGHTALYWYRQSLGQGLEFLIYFQGNSAPDKSGLPSDRFSAERTGGSVSTLTIQRTQQEDSAVYLCASSFNPGLQAQHFGDGTRLSIL.

In this sample, this clonotype turned up many times. As DNA, the CDR3 is TGCGCCAGCAGCTTGGCCCAAGGGGCAACTAATTCACCCCTCCACTTT. Protein product: CASSLAQGATNSPLHF. V gene TRBV5-1 combines with J gene TRBJ1-6; maybe TRBD1 (5 bases). Between the trimmed V and J ends, which lost 0 bases and 6 bases, there was a span of 13 bases. CDR3 length: 16 residues. Germline loops: CDR1 SGHRS, CDR2 YFSETQ.

A note on this clonotype: A junction end diverges from the germline sequence, so it may reflect a read error. The J gene is TRBJ2-7, the V gene TRBV7-2; 10 bases align to TRBD1. The CDR3 consists of 16 residues. Germline-derived CDR1 and CDR2 are SGHTA and FQGNSA. The CDR3 region has the DNA TGTGTCAGCAGCCCTTTTCCGGGACAGGGGTACCACGAGCAGTACTTC. Translating gives CVSSPFPGQGYHEQYF. The variable domain in full, completed from reference TRBV7-2 and TRBJ2-7, reads GAGVSQSPSNKVTEKGKDVELRCDPISGHTALYWYRQSLGQGLEFLIYFQGNSAPDKSGLPSDRFSAERTGGSVSTLTIQRTQQEDSAVYLCVSSPFPGQGYHEQYFGPGTRLTVT.

This clonotype was found a few times. The J gene is TRBJ2-5, the V gene TRBV7-2, with 7 nucleotides matching TRBD1. The CDR3 contains 15 residues. Germline CDR1 is SGHTA and CDR2 is FQGNSA. Unmatched junction bases numbered 7, after V lost 1 base and J lost 5 bases. CDR3 DNA: TGTGCCAGCAGCTTAGGCGGCAGGGGACAGGAGACCCAGTACTTC. It codes for CASSLGGRGQETQYF.

With respect to this clonotype: This may be a read error: a much more frequent sequence differs by one nucleotide. The chain recombines TRBV6-2 or TRBV6-3 with TRBJ1-1; tentative D call: TRBD1 (5 bases). The CDR3 extends over 13 amino acids. Germline CDR1 and CDR2: MNHEY and SVGEGT. The CDR3 DNA reads as TGTGACAGCGGGACCGGGCCACACGGAATGGCTTTCTTT. Its protein product is CDSGTGPHGMAFF.

This clonotype appeared many times. The rearrangement joins TRBV20-1 to TRBJ2-3, with D hard to call. The V end was cut by 6 bases, the J end by 2 bases, with 9 bases between. This CDR3 comprises 12 residues. Looked up from germline, CDR1 is DFQATT and CDR2 is SNEGSKA (reference sequence). The CDR3 protein is CSATRLTDTQYF. The CDR3, as DNA: TGCAGTGCAACCCGACTCACAGATACGCAGTATTTT.

Many counts were recorded for this clonotype. V usage is TRBV5-1 and J usage is TRBJ2-2, with D perhaps TRBD1 (6 bases). The CDR3 contains 15 residues. V lost 0 bases to trimming and J lost 5 bases, with 11 bases between them. The germline CDR1 and CDR2 sequences are SGHRS and YFSETQ. Here the CDR3 DNA reads TGCGCCAGCAGCTTGGCAGGGGTGGAAACCGGGGAGCTGTTTTTT. Translation gives CASSLAGVETGELFF.

The chain is built from TRBV7-2 and TRBJ2-5; TRBD1 is a possible D gene (5 bases). The CDR3 is 16 amino acids. V was pared by 2 bases and J by 5 bases, with 18 bases between. Germline V gene lookup returns CDR1 SGHTA and CDR2 FQGNSA. The CDR3 DNA reads as TGTGCCAGCAGCTTAAGAAGGACAAGCATGAAGGAGACCCAGTACTTC. Its protein is CASSLRRTSMKETQYF.

This clonotype was counted many times. The chain links TRBV29-1 to TRBJ1-1; 11 nucleotides agree with TRBD1. The CDR3 loop spans 13 amino acids. The germline CDR1 and CDR2 sequences are SQVTM and ANQGSEA. Trimming at V came to 7 bases and at J to 2 bases, leaving 3 bases not matched to a gene. CDR3 nucleotides: TGCAGCGCGGGGACAGGGGGAAACACTGAAGCTTTCTTT. Its protein is CSAGTGGNTEAFF.

The J gene is TRBJ2-1, the V gene TRBV6-2 or TRBV6-3, with TRBD2 matching over 12 bases. The CDR3 is made up of 15 amino acids. J gave up 8 bases and V 3 bases, and 5 bases lay outside the gene matches. The V gene's germline CDR1 is MNHEY and CDR2 SVGEGT. The CDR3: CASSYLAGGRDEQFF. The CDR3 region has the DNA TGTGCCAGCAGTTATCTAGCGGGAGGGCGGGATGAGCAGTTCTTC.

This clonotype has a count of ten or more. This chain joins TRBV29-1 and TRBJ2-5; TRBD1 matches 8 bases. V gave up 8 bases and J gave up 5 bases; unmatched junction bases: 4. The CDR3 runs 11 residues. Germline values: CDR1 SQVTM, CDR2 ANQGSEA. DNA for the CDR3: TGCAGCCCCTGGACAGGGGAGACCCAGTACTTC. It yields the protein CSPWTGETQYF. The whole variable domain, filled in from reference TRBV29-1 and TRBJ2-5, reads SAVISQKPSRDICQRGTSLTIQCQVDSQVTMMFWYRQQPGQSLTLIATANQGSEATYESGFVIDKFPISRPNLTFSTLTVSNMSPEDSSIYLCSPWTGETQYFGPGTRLLVL.

The table lists this clonotype with many counts. The rearrangement links TRBV6-2 or TRBV6-3 to TRBJ1-1, with D perhaps TRBD1 (5 bases). CDR1 is MNHEY, CDR2 SVGEGT, per germline. The CDR3 sequence is 13 residues long. V was trimmed by 5 bases and J by 4 bases, leaving 11 bases between them. The CDR3: CASSTTTGTEAFF. As DNA, the CDR3 is TGTGCCAGCAGTACCACAACAGGCACTGAAGCTTTCTTT.

The table lists this clonotype with many counts. The chain employs TRBV7-9 and TRBJ1-3; maybe TRBD1 (5 bases). The CDR3 has 14 amino acids. Trimming shortened V by 5 bases and J by 3 bases, and 11 bases separated the two germline ends. CDR1 is SEHNR and CDR2 is FQNEAQ in the germline V gene (reference sequence). CDR3 in amino acids: CASSVTAYGNTIYF. The CDR3 region has the DNA TGTGCCAGCAGCGTGACAGCTTATGGAAACACCATATATTTT.

This clonotype was counted ten times or more. The chain uses TRBV7-6 and TRBJ2-4, with 7 bases aligning to TRBD2. The V gene's germline CDR1 is SGHVS and CDR2 FNYEAQ. V dropped 2 bases and J dropped 9; count of bases not matched to a gene: 4. The CDR3 runs 13 residues. In DNA form, the CDR3 reads TGTGCCAGCAGCTTACTGGAGCGGGGCATTCAGTACTTC. Amino acids: CASSLLERGIQYF. Based on the CDR3 plus reference TRBV7-6 and TRBJ2-4, the full variable domain is GAGVSQSPRYKVTKRGQDVALRCDPISGHVSLYWYRQALGQGPEFLTYFNYEAQQDKSGLPNDRFSAERPEGSISTLTIQRTEQRDSAMYRCASSLLERGIQYFGAGTRLSVL.

This clonotype was seen ten or more times. This chain uses TRBV2 with TRBJ2-1, with D possibly matching TRBD2 (7 bases). The germline V and J ends were trimmed by 8 bases and 4 bases, with 18 bases remaining between them. The CDR3 totals 15 residues. The V gene's germline CDR1 is SNHLY and CDR2 FYNNEI. The CDR3 is CASGPGASGYNEQFF. The CDR3, as DNA: TGTGCCAGCGGCCCGGGGGCTAGCGGTTACAATGAGCAGTTCTTC.

This clonotype was detected many times. This chain connects TRBV7-9 to TRBJ2-7; a weak D match, TRBD2 (5 bases). Trimming left V 0 bases short and J 5 bases short, with 17 bases between. Germline loops: CDR1 SEHNR, CDR2 FQNEAQ (reference sequence). This CDR3 has 16 residues. The CDR3 is CASSLARAPRVHEQYF. CDR3 coding DNA: TGTGCCAGCAGCTTAGCGCGGGCCCCGCGGGTCCACGAGCAGTACTTC.

This clonotype was seen ten or more times. The chain uses TRBV6-2 or TRBV6-3 and TRBJ2-7; 7 positions match TRBD1. V lost 8 bases, J lost 2 bases, and 9 bases stayed unmatched. The CDR3 has 14 amino acids. CDR1 and CDR2 (germline): MNHEY, SVGEGT. Here the CDR3 DNA reads TGTGCCAGCCTAAGATACAGGGGTACCTACGAGCAGTACTTC. It yields the protein CASLRYRGTYEQYF.

V gene TRBV7-2 combines with J gene TRBJ2-1; D perhaps matches TRBD2 (5 bases). Germline loops: CDR1 SGHTA, CDR2 FQGNSA. V was cut by 1 base and J by 3 bases, with 10 bases left in between. The CDR3 runs to 15 residues. The CDR3 loop reads CASSLDGAVYNEQFF. In nucleotides, the CDR3 is TGTGCCAGCAGCTTAGATGGAGCGGTCTACAATGAGCAGTTCTTC.

This clonotype was counted at least ten times. The V call is TRBV11-2, the J call TRBJ2-1; 13 positions agree with TRBD2. Trimming at V came to 5 bases and at J to 0 bases, leaving 13 bases not matched to a gene. Germline V gives CDR1 SGHAT, CDR2 FQNNGV. This CDR3 is 20 amino acids long. The CDR3, as DNA: TGTGCCAGCAGCCCCAGGGGGGGGACTAGCGGGGCGAGCTCCTACAATGAGCAGTTCTTC. Translation: CASSPRGGTSGASSYNEQFF.

Many counts were recorded for this clonotype. It is likely a read error, because the conserved phenylalanine at the end of the CDR3 is missing. The J gene is TRBJ2-3, the V gene TRBV5-6, with D uncertain. The V gene lost 0 bases and the J gene lost 3 bases, with 5 bases spanning the gap. The CDR3 spans 13 residues. Per germline, CDR1 SGHDT and CDR2 YYEEEE. Here the CDR3 reads CASSLAGTDTQYL. The DNA of the CDR3 is TGTGCCAGCAGCTTGGCCGGAACAGATACGCAGTATCTT.

This clonotype was recorded many times. This chain links TRBV5-5 with TRBJ1-1; the D gene is possibly TRBD1 (5 bases). Trimming took 6 bases from V and 2 from J, leaving 17 bases between them. Germline V CDR1 and CDR2: SGHKS, YYEKEE (reference sequence). The CDR3 sequence is 15 residues long. CDR3 DNA sequence: TGTGCCAGCACCCCCTCGGACACACAAAACACTGAAGCTTTCTTT. It specifies CASTPSDTQNTEAFF.

The chain links TRBV7-9 to TRBJ2-4; 9 bases match TRBD1. V shed 5 bases, J shed 8 bases, and the junction held 10 bases outside the gene matches. Germline V gene lookup returns CDR1 SEHNR and CDR2 FQNEAQ (reference sequence). The CDR3 is 15 amino acids. CDR3 sequence: CASSPPGQGVYIQYF. The DNA of the CDR3 is TGTGCCAGCAGCCCTCCGGGACAGGGAGTTTACATTCAGTACTTC. Variable domain in full (rest from reference TRBV7-9 and TRBJ2-4): DTGVSQNPRHKITKRGQNVTFRCDPISEHNRLYWYRQTLGQGPEFLTYFQNEAQLEKSRLLSDRFSAERPKGSFSTLEIQRTEQGDSAMYLCASSPPGQGVYIQYFGAGTRLSVL.

This clonotype was seen many times. The chain combines TRBV20-1 with TRBJ1-4; D not certain. The CDR3 runs 12 residues. The V gene's germline CDR1 is DFQATT and CDR2 SNEGSKA (reference sequence). Trimming shortened V by 0 bases and J by 8 bases, and 7 bases separated the two germline ends. CDR3 region: CSAREKGEKLFF. The CDR3 DNA is TGCAGTGCTAGAGAGAAAGGGGAAAAACTGTTTTTT.

This clonotype has only a few counts. The chain joins TRBV7-2 to TRBJ1-5; unclear D gene. CDR1 is SGHTA, CDR2 FQGNSA, per germline. Trimming left V 0 bases short and J 6 bases short, with 9 bases between. This CDR3 comprises 14 residues. The DNA for the CDR3 is TGTGCCAGCAGCTTAGCCGGGCCACCTCAGCCCCAGCATTTT. The encoded protein is CASSLAGPPQPQHF. Combining the CDR3 with reference TRBV7-2 and TRBJ1-5 gives the whole variable domain GAGVSQSPSNKVTEKGKDVELRCDPISGHTALYWYRQSLGQGLEFLIYFQGNSAPDKSGLPSDRFSAERTGGSVSTLTIQRTQQEDSAVYLCASSLAGPPQPQHFGDGTRLSIL.

In its sample, this clonotype was seen many times. J is TRBJ2-2 and V is TRBV20-1, with D possibly being TRBD2 (7 bases). Germline CDR1 and CDR2: DFQATT and SNEGSKA (reference sequence). This CDR3 comprises 14 residues. The V gene lost 1 base and the J gene lost 4 bases, with 10 bases spanning the gap. The CDR3 region is CSARGGGRTGELFF. CDR3 in DNA: TGCAGTGCTAGAGGGGGGGGGCGCACCGGGGAGCTGTTTTTT.

This clonotype was counted many times. The rearrangement uses TRBV29-1 and TRBJ1-2, with TRBD1 matching over 7 bases. With V trimmed by 1 base and J by 2 bases, 4 bases remained unmatched. CDR1 is SQVTM and CDR2 is ANQGSEA in the germline V gene. The CDR3 has 14 amino acids. CDR3 amino acids: CSVEVQGKNYGYTF. The CDR3 DNA reads as TGCAGCGTTGAAGTACAGGGGAAGAACTATGGCTACACCTTC.